The 22 T cell receptor beta chains below come from one sample, sequenced in a study of vaccination and CD4 T cells after COVID-19. Described treatment: 10-day PBMC culture with coronavirus spike peptide pools or control peptides (ViraFEST assay). Cultured CD4+ T-cell DNA underwent Oncomine TCR Beta short-read sequencing. TCRdb re-called the PCR reads with MiXCR, one entry per CDR3 protein. The repertoire includes 15,000 to 20,000 distinct CDR3 sequences, less than 40% of them detected once, and roughly 14% sits in the top ten. The antigens of these receptors remain unknown. The sequenced sample consisted of cultured CD4+ T cells from blood. The receptors derive from a human donor with COVID-19.

The chain couples TRBV15 to TRBJ2-3, with 8 bases aligning to TRBD1. The CDR3 contains 14 residues. The V gene's germline CDR1 is LNHNV and CDR2 YYDKDF (reference sequence). V trimming: 3 bases; J trimming: 5 bases; junction bases outside the gene matches: 4. The CDR3 DNA sequence: TGTGCCACCAGCAGCCGACAGGGGAAAGATACGCAGTATTTT. This sequence encodes CATSSRQGKDTQYF. The whole variable domain, filled in from reference TRBV15 and TRBJ2-3, reads DAMVIQNPRYQVTQFGKPVTLSCSQTLNHNVMYWYQQKSSQAPKLLFHYYDKDFNNEADTPDNFQSRRPNTSFCFLDIRSPGLGDTAMYLCATSSRQGKDTQYFGPGTRLTVL.

The gene calls are TRBV5-5 and TRBJ1-5; a weak D match, TRBD1 (6 bases). The CDR3 runs 17 residues. The V and J ends lost 4 bases and 5 bases respectively, with 22 bases between them. CDR1 and CDR2 (germline): SGHKS, YYEKEE (reference sequence). CDR3 in amino acids: CASSQRDTQRLYQPQHF. The CDR3 DNA sequence: TGTGCCAGCAGCCAGCGGGACACCCAACGCCTTTATCAGCCCCAGCATTTT.

This clonotype was seen only a few times. This chain uses TRBV15 with TRBJ1-4; tentatively, D is TRBD1 (6 bases). The CDR3 has 16 amino acids. CDR1 is LNHNV, CDR2 YYDKDF, per germline (reference sequence). V lost 4 bases and J lost 0, with 12 bases in between. The CDR3 protein is CATSTRGGATNEKLFF. The CDR3 bases are TGTGCCACCAGCACGAGGGGGGGAGCAACTAATGAAAAACTGTTTTTT.

The chain is built from TRBV20-1 and TRBJ2-2; TRBD1 aligns across 7 bases. The junction had 14 bases not matched to a gene; V was cut back by 4 bases and J by 3 bases. The CDR3 sequence is 17 residues long. CDR1 and CDR2 from the germline V gene are DFQATT and SNEGSKA (reference sequence). The CDR3 DNA follows: TGCAGTGCTACTGAGACAGGGAAGGTGTCGGACACCGGGGAGCTGTTTTTT. Its translation: CSATETGKVSDTGELFF.

The chain couples TRBV11-2 to TRBJ2-7; D call uncertain. The CDR3 has 16 amino acids. Trimming removed 2 bases at V and 6 bases at J, with 20 bases between. Per the germline V gene, CDR1 is SGHAT and CDR2 is FQNNGV. The CDR3 sequence: CASSLPSRRPSTEQYF. The CDR3 DNA sequence: TGTGCCAGCAGCTTACCGTCTAGGCGACCCAGTACCGAGCAGTACTTC.

This chain uses TRBV10-3 with TRBJ2-7, with 9 bases lining up with TRBD1. V lost 7 bases to trimming and J lost 0 bases; unmatched junction nucleotides: 4. Germline loops: CDR1 ENHRY, CDR2 SYGVKD. CDR3 length equals 14 residues. The DNA of the CDR3 is TGTGCCATCACCCCGGGACAGGGCTCCTACGAGCAGTACTTC. This gives the protein CAITPGQGSYEQYF.

This clonotype was seen a handful of times. The chain uses TRBV30 and TRBJ1-2; D perhaps matches TRBD1 (6 bases). This CDR3 is 13 amino acids long. Germline V gene sequence: CDR1 GTSNPN, CDR2 SVGIG (reference sequence). V lost 0 bases, J lost 7 bases, and 12 bases lay in between. In DNA, the CDR3 is TGTGCCTGGAGTGTAACAGGGAGGGGTGGCTACACCTTC. Protein: CAWSVTGRGGYTF.

The chain employs TRBV6-2 or TRBV6-3 and TRBJ1-1; D possibly corresponds to TRBD1 (5 bases). The CDR3 is 13 amino acids. Germline V gene lookup returns CDR1 MNHEY and CDR2 SVGEGT. V lost 2 bases to trimming and J lost 13 bases, with 17 bases between them. CDR3 nucleotides: TGTGCCAGCAGTTACGATCCCGGGCAGAGGGGTTTCTTT. It codes for CASSYDPGQRGFF.

The V call is TRBV18, the J call TRBJ1-5; weak D call: TRBD1 (6 bases). The CDR3 consists of 15 residues. Germline V CDR1 and CDR2: KGHSH, LQKENI. V was shortened by 6 bases and J by 3 bases, with 15 bases between the two germline ends. Here the CDR3 reads CASSDRQDDNQPQHF. In DNA, the CDR3 is TGTGCCAGCTCCGATAGACAGGATGACAATCAGCCCCAGCATTTT.

V and J are TRBV7-9 and TRBJ1-2, with 8 bases lining up with TRBD1. Losses at the gene ends were 4 bases for V and 5 bases for J; bases not matched to a gene: 9. The CDR3 contains 15 residues. The germline CDR1 and CDR2 sequences are SEHNR and FQNEAQ (reference sequence). CDR3 bases: TGTGCCAGCAGCTCCTCGGACAGGGCCGGATATGGCTACACCTTC. This sequence encodes CASSSSDRAGYGYTF.

The chain joins TRBV12-5 to TRBJ2-5; D is tentatively TRBD1 or TRBD2 (5 bases each). Germline V gene data show CDR1 as LGHNT and CDR2 as FRNRAP. The length of the CDR3 is 12 residues. Trimming removed 6 bases from V and 3 bases from J, with 8 bases in between. The DNA of the CDR3 is TGTGCTAGTGGCCAGGGAGAAGAGACCCAGTACTTC. Encoded protein: CASGQGEETQYF.

This clonotype has more than one count but fewer than ten. The gene calls are TRBV6-4 and TRBJ1-6; D is perhaps TRBD1 (5 bases). This CDR3 contains 13 residues. Trimming removed 6 bases at V and 6 bases at J, with 9 bases between. Per germline, CDR1 MRHNA and CDR2 SNTAGT. Here the CDR3 reads CASSTGGNSPLHF. The DNA for the CDR3 is TGTGCCAGCAGCACAGGCGGTAATTCACCCCTCCACTTT.

This chain uses TRBV7-2 with TRBJ2-1; 8 nucleotides line up with TRBD2. After removal of 8 bases from V and 4 bases from J, the junction contained 7 bases not matched to a gene. This CDR3 spans 14 amino acids. Germline V lookup: CDR1 SGHTA, CDR2 FQGNSA. The CDR3 bases are TGTGCCAGCTTCCGGGCGGGGGGATACAATGAGCAGTTCTTC. Its translation: CASFRAGGYNEQFF.

The chain joins TRBV10-3 to TRBJ2-3; perhaps TRBD2 as D (5 bases). CDR3 length: 17 residues. Trimming removed 0 bases from V and 4 bases from J, with 17 bases in between. Germline CDR1 and CDR2: ENHRY and SYGVKD. CDR3 in DNA: TGTGCCATCAGTGAGTCTATTGGCGGAGGACTCCCAGATACGCAGTATTTT. It specifies CAISESIGGGLPDTQYF.

This clonotype was counted between two and nine times. CDR3 sequence (DNA): TGCGCCAGCAGCCAAGGTGGGACAGCAAACTATGGCTACACCTTC. This translates into CASSQGGTANYGYTF. The V call is TRBV4-3, the J call TRBJ1-2; 7 bases are a match to TRBD1. This CDR3 is built from 15 residues. The germline gives CDR1 LGHNA, CDR2 YSLEER. V shed 1 base, J shed 2 bases, and the junction held 4 bases outside the gene matches.

The chain recombines TRBV7-6 with TRBJ1-5, with D uncertain. From germline, CDR1 is SGHVS and CDR2 FNYEAQ. The CDR3 has 13 amino acids. V lost 5 bases, J lost 8 bases, and 13 bases lay in between. CDR3 protein: CASSLGEIKPQHF. In DNA form, the CDR3 reads TGTGCCAGCAGCCTTGGGGAAATCAAGCCCCAGCATTTT.

This clonotype came up a few times. V usage is TRBV5-4 and J usage is TRBJ2-5; possibly TRBD1 for D (6 bases). Germline V CDR1 and CDR2: SGHNT, YYREEE (reference sequence). V shed 0 bases and J shed 5 bases, with 17 bases lying between them. The CDR3 totals 16 residues. For the CDR3, the DNA is TGTGCCAGCAGCTTGGAGGTAGCAGGGGAAGGGGAGACCCAGTACTTC. Amino acids: CASSLEVAGEGETQYF.

This clonotype was seen more than once but under ten times. The chain links TRBV7-9 to TRBJ2-7; unclear D gene. The V end lost 1 base, the J end lost 2 bases, and 12 bases lay between the germline ends. Germline V gene sequence: CDR1 SEHNR, CDR2 FQNEAQ (reference sequence). The CDR3 spans 15 residues. The DNA for the CDR3 is TGTGCCAGCAGCTTAGTGGCGACCCCGACCTACGAGCAGTACTTC. This encodes CASSLVATPTYEQYF.

This clonotype came up a few times. CDR3 region: CASSLDLWTGYNEAFF. The CDR3 nucleotides are TGTGCCAGCAGCTTAGATCTGTGGACAGGGTATAATGAAGCTTTCTTT. The V gene is TRBV11-2, the J gene TRBJ1-1, with 8 bases lining up with TRBD1. The CDR3 consists of 16 residues. CDR1 is SGHAT, CDR2 FQNNGV, per germline. The junction had 10 bases not matched to a gene; V was cut back by 0 bases and J by 7 bases.

This clonotype is labeled as medium-sized. The rearrangement uses TRBV27 and TRBJ1-5, with 11 positions matching TRBD1. The CDR3 is made up of 15 amino acids. V lost 6 bases to trimming and J lost 7 bases; unmatched junction nucleotides: 8. Germline CDR1 MNHEY, CDR2 SMNVEV (reference sequence). The CDR3 nucleotides read TGTGCCAGCAGACGGACAGGGGGCGCAGGACAGCCCCAGCATTTT. Translation: CASRRTGGAGQPQHF.

This sequence joins TRBV20-1 and TRBJ1-5, with a weak D call TRBD1 (6 bases). Germline CDR1 and CDR2: DFQATT and SNEGSKA (reference sequence). The CDR3 has 13 amino acids. V was clipped by 6 bases and J by 3 bases, with 12 bases between them. The CDR3 DNA reads TGCAGTGCGAGAAGGGACATCAATCAGCCCCAGCATTTT. Amino acid sequence: CSARRDINQPQHF.

This clonotype was counted a few times. The rearrangement links TRBV6-4 to TRBJ2-3, with 7 positions matching TRBD1. V shed 4 bases, J shed 1 base, and the junction held 2 bases outside the gene matches. The CDR3 totals 14 residues. Per the germline V gene, CDR1 is MRHNA and CDR2 is SNTAGT. CDR3 residues: CASSGQGGTDTQYF. The CDR3 region has the DNA TGTGCCAGCAGTGGACAGGGAGGCACAGATACGCAGTATTTT.